This T cell receptor beta chain comes out of a study of blood T cell repertoires in COVID-19. In germline, CDR1 is SEHNR, CDR2 FQNEAQ (reference sequence). The CDR3 is made up of 14 amino acids. Trimming took 7 bases from V and 0 from J, leaving 12 bases between them. Original methodology: Researchers report that nucleated cell counts were estimated from reference gene primer amplification. Profiled with immunoSEQ multiplex PCR; TCRdb holds only in-frame clones, not every one. The V and J calls and clone size were taken over from that table, and D and trimming were inferred from the DNA. The table shows some 200,000 clones, with roughly four fifths occurring only once.

This clonotype was obtained from a woman aged 80 or over with COVID-19, enrolled during active disease. The sample comprised peripheral blood. This chain joins TRBV7-9 and TRBJ1-1; no reliable D call. CDR3 region: CASTRTGLNTEAFF. As DNA, the CDR3 is TGTGCCAGCACCCGTACGGGGTTGAACACTGAAGCTTTCTTT.